This is a list of T cell receptor beta chains from one sample in a study of blood T cells in healthy people across ages. TCRdb reanalysed the 5' RACE reads using MiXCR and keeps one entry per CDR3 protein. The table includes fewer than 1,000,000 distinct CDR3 sequences, roughly 44% detected once. The material sequenced was blood. Every receptor here comes from a man in his 60s in good health. CDR3s leave out the opening cysteine and the closing phenylalanine or tryptophan. Fields, in order: J gene, V gene, CDR3 protein.

j_call: TRBJ1-2; v_call: TRBV5-1; cdr3_aa: ASSPGHQKGYT
j_call: TRBJ2-2; v_call: TRBV4-3; cdr3_aa: ASSQVMSRTGELF
j_call: TRBJ2-3; v_call: TRBV3-1; cdr3_aa: ASSQTASTDTQY
j_call: TRBJ2-7; v_call: TRBV7-9; cdr3_aa: ASSSWSQVYEQY
j_call: .; v_call: TRBV25-1; cdr3_aa: ASGRTTPGVYEQY
j_call: TRBJ2-5; v_call: TRBV6-2/TRBV6-3; cdr3_aa: ASSWRQGSETQY
j_call: TRBJ2-5; v_call: TRBV4-3; cdr3_aa: ASSLTLSDGQY
j_call: TRBJ2-1; v_call: TRBV20-1; cdr3_aa: SARETGRSSYNEQF
j_call: TRBJ1-1; v_call: TRBV7-9; cdr3_aa: ASSPGTGLTEAF
j_call: TRBJ2-3; v_call: TRBV27; cdr3_aa: ASSLSARGSDTQY
j_call: TRBJ2-5; v_call: TRBV6-2/TRBV6-3; cdr3_aa: ATSQGALQGTQY
j_call: TRBJ2-7; v_call: TRBV5-1; cdr3_aa: ASSPGQGSDEQY
j_call: TRBJ1-2; v_call: TRBV6-2/TRBV6-3; cdr3_aa: ASSPDMNYGYT
j_call: .; v_call: TRBV7-2; cdr3_aa: ASSLSGQGWDEQY
j_call: TRBJ1-4; v_call: TRBV27; cdr3_aa: ASSRTYSNEKLF
j_call: TRBJ1-1; v_call: TRBV14; cdr3_aa: ASSGQGAEAF
j_call: TRBJ1-2; v_call: TRBV5-1; cdr3_aa: ASSFGTDGYT
j_call: TRBJ2-5; v_call: TRBV20-1; cdr3_aa: SAIVPLAETQY
j_call: TRBJ2-5; v_call: TRBV3-1; cdr3_aa: ASSQDGPGVQETQY
j_call: TRBJ1-2; v_call: TRBV5-1; cdr3_aa: ASSLYQGGGSNYGYT
j_call: TRBJ1-1; v_call: TRBV20-1; cdr3_aa: SAKETAPNTEAF
j_call: TRBJ2-1; v_call: TRBV13; cdr3_aa: ASSLRGARGDEQF
j_call: TRBJ2-1; v_call: TRBV4-3; cdr3_aa: ASSQDTSGGASGEQF
j_call: TRBJ2-7; v_call: TRBV21-1; cdr3_aa: ASSKGGGQGAYEQY
j_call: .; v_call: TRBV5-1; cdr3_aa: ASNFTLQGAYEQY
j_call: .; v_call: TRBV20-1; cdr3_aa: SAARWVTQSYEQY
j_call: TRBJ2-5; v_call: TRBV28; cdr3_aa: ASRQGLETQY
j_call: TRBJ2-7; v_call: TRBV7-9; cdr3_aa: ASTSGQGLTYEQY
j_call: TRBJ2-5; v_call: TRBV6-2/TRBV6-3; cdr3_aa: ASRPGPHETQY
j_call: TRBJ2-1; v_call: TRBV4-3; cdr3_aa: ASSPRDRGIDEQF
j_call: TRBJ2-1; v_call: TRBV9; cdr3_aa: ASSATGGRSYNEQF
j_call: TRBJ1-6; v_call: TRBV3-1; cdr3_aa: ASSPVKGGRSPLH
j_call: TRBJ2-1; v_call: TRBV5-6; cdr3_aa: ASSLGGGADEQF
j_call: TRBJ2-5; v_call: TRBV7-2; cdr3_aa: ASSLGDKGRETQY
j_call: TRBJ2-6; v_call: TRBV4-3; cdr3_aa: ASSQERVKGGSGANVLT
j_call: TRBJ2-7; v_call: TRBV27; cdr3_aa: ASSRHDQYEQY
j_call: TRBJ2-7; v_call: TRBV20-1; cdr3_aa: SAKQRNSYEQY
j_call: TRBJ2-7; v_call: TRBV20-1; cdr3_aa: SARVGGTGTYEQY
j_call: TRBJ2-1; v_call: TRBV18; cdr3_aa: ASSDNEQF
j_call: TRBJ2-3; v_call: TRBV7-8; cdr3_aa: ASSDGLAALGTQY
j_call: TRBJ2-7; v_call: TRBV7-2; cdr3_aa: ASSFGRSSYEQY
j_call: TRBJ2-7; v_call: TRBV11-2; cdr3_aa: ARSFHRGAYEQY
j_call: TRBJ2-5; v_call: TRBV9; cdr3_aa: ASEEWATSGEDQETQY
j_call: TRBJ2-7; v_call: TRBV2; cdr3_aa: ASRQGQTYEQY
j_call: TRBJ1-2; v_call: TRBV9; cdr3_aa: ASSVGVGRDYGYT
j_call: TRBJ1-4; v_call: TRBV7-9; cdr3_aa: ASSFSGEGLANEKLF
j_call: TRBJ2-6; v_call: TRBV12-3/TRBV12-4; cdr3_aa: ASRPIGGTSGANVLT
j_call: TRBJ2-7; v_call: TRBV7-8; cdr3_aa: ASSNIGFPYEQY
j_call: TRBJ2-2; v_call: TRBV24-1; cdr3_aa: ATSESGTSGGNTGELF
j_call: TRBJ2-5; v_call: TRBV6-5; cdr3_aa: ASSYSTETQETQY
j_call: TRBJ2-1; v_call: TRBV20-1; cdr3_aa: SARDYQRGGYNEQF
j_call: TRBJ1-6; v_call: TRBV7-2; cdr3_aa: AGSMGTGLKSPLH
j_call: TRBJ2-1; v_call: TRBV10-2; cdr3_aa: ASGGDSYNEQF
j_call: TRBJ2-4; v_call: TRBV11-2; cdr3_aa: ASSLGVGWKNIQY
j_call: TRBJ2-3; v_call: TRBV7-3; cdr3_aa: ASSPLAGQGVYGTDTQY